The 28 T cell receptor beta chains listed next were all sequenced from one sample in a study of shared clonotypes between healthy human individuals. Terminally differentiated effector memory CD45RA+ cells were excluded by CCR7 positive selection of CD45RO-negative cells. Assay used: immunoSEQ multiplex PCR; TCRdb lists only in-frame clones, some missing. The repertoire consists of about 2 million clones, with about 94% occurring once and the leading ten covering less than 1.5%. Material for sequencing was naive CD8+ T cells sorted from blood. The receptors were sampled from a man aged 18 to 29 in good health.

This sequence joins TRBV7-9 and TRBJ2-3; the D is unclear. The CDR3 contains 13 residues. Deletions cut 5 bases from V and 4 bases from J, with 10 bases between. Looked up from germline, CDR1 is SEHNR and CDR2 is FQNEAQ (reference sequence). As DNA, the CDR3 is TGTGCCAGCAGCCCCGGAGCCGCAGATACGCAGTATTTT. This encodes CASSPGAADTQYF.

The CDR3 sequence is CASSSGTSGTTEGETQYF. The CDR3 coding sequence is TGTGCCAGCAGCTCCGGGACTAGCGGGACAACAGAGGGAGAGACCCAGTACTTC. The chain carries TRBV11-2 and TRBJ2-5; 13 nucleotides line up with TRBD2. Trimming cost V 4 bases and J 4 bases; bases outside gene matches: 12. This CDR3 is 18 amino acids long. Germline V gives CDR1 SGHAT, CDR2 FQNNGV.

This clone was seen only once. This chain connects TRBV10-3 to TRBJ2-1, with TRBD2 identical over 7 bases. Trimming removed 4 bases from V and 4 bases from J; junction bases left unmatched: 13. The CDR3 is 17 amino acids. CDR1 is ENHRY and CDR2 is SYGVKD in the germline V gene. CDR3 bases: TGTGCCATCAGTGTTGGCGGGGGAAGGGAGTGGTACAATGAGCAGTTCTTC. Translating it yields CAISVGGGREWYNEQFF.

V usage is TRBV28 and J usage is TRBJ2-1; no definite D call. From germline, CDR1 is MDHEN and CDR2 SYDVKM. The V end was cut by 7 bases, the J end by 9 bases, with 10 bases between. The length of the CDR3 is 11 residues. CDR3 sequence reads: CASTNTAEQFF. DNA for the CDR3: TGTGCCAGCACGAACACCGCTGAGCAGTTCTTC.

V and J are TRBV6-1 and TRBJ1-1; 8 bases line up with TRBD1. The CDR3 is 14 amino acids. V dropped 5 bases and J dropped 2; count of bases not matched to a gene: 4. CDR1 is MNHNS, CDR2 SASEGT, per germline. For the CDR3, the DNA is TGTGCCAGCAGTCTCAGGGGGCGAAACACTGAAGCTTTCTTT. This translates into CASSLRGRNTEAFF.

The J gene is TRBJ2-2, the V gene TRBV5-6; D is ambiguous. The CDR3 is 13 residues long. V lost 0 bases to trimming and J lost 5 bases, with 5 bases between them. Germline V gene lookup returns CDR1 SGHDT and CDR2 YYEEEE. Written as DNA, the CDR3 is TGTGCCAGCAGCTTGGCCATTACCGGGGAGCTGTTTTTT. It is translated as CASSLAITGELFF.

As to this clone: This CDR3 is also generated by other DNA sequences in the sample. The V gene is TRBV10-2, the J gene TRBJ2-5; tentatively, D is TRBD1 (5 bases). Trimming stripped 2 bases from V and 5 bases from J, with 6 bases between. The germline gives CDR1 WSHSY, CDR2 SAAADI. The CDR3 loop spans 12 amino acids. The CDR3 loop reads CASSEPGETQYF. The CDR3 DNA reads as TGCGCCAGCAGTGAGCCAGGGGAGACCCAGTACTTC.

J is TRBJ2-7 and V is TRBV29-1, with TRBD2 identical over 7 bases. This CDR3 is built from 14 residues. J lost 2 bases, V lost 3 bases, and 7 bases had no gene match. Germline V CDR1 and CDR2: SQVTM, ANQGSEA. CDR3 bases: TGCAGCGTTGATGGCCTAAGCGGGGCCTACGAGCAGTACTTC. Translating gives CSVDGLSGAYEQYF.

Only one count was recorded for this clone. This sequence joins TRBV7-6 and TRBJ2-7; 16 positions match TRBD2. The CDR3 runs 16 residues. Per the germline V gene, CDR1 is SGHVS and CDR2 is FNYEAQ. V gave up 3 bases and J gave up 5 bases; unmatched junction bases: 4. The CDR3: CASSLGLAGGDNEQYF. DNA for the CDR3: TGTGCCAGCAGCTTGGGACTAGCGGGAGGGGATAACGAGCAGTACTTC. The entire variable domain, with the rest obtained from reference TRBV7-6 and TRBJ2-7, is as follows: GAGVSQSPRYKVTKRGQDVALRCDPISGHVSLYWYRQALGQGPEFLTYFNYEAQQDKSGLPNDRFSAERPEGSISTLTIQRTEQRDSAMYRCASSLGLAGGDNEQYFGPGTRLTVT.

V and J are TRBV10-3 and TRBJ1-4; no clear D. V was clipped by 3 bases and J by 4 bases, with 9 bases between them. Germline-derived CDR1 and CDR2 are ENHRY and SYGVKD. This CDR3 is 14 amino acids long. Here the CDR3 DNA reads TGTGCCATCAGTGATACGAGATATAATGAAAAACTGTTTTTT. It translates to CAISDTRYNEKLFF.

The gene calls are TRBV13 and TRBJ2-1; 8 bases agree with TRBD2. Germline CDR1 reads PRHDT; CDR2 reads FYEKMQ (reference sequence). J lost 5 bases, V lost 6 bases, and 12 bases had no gene match. This CDR3 region has 16 residues. The CDR3, as DNA: TGTGCCAGCAGAGGACTAGCCTCCTTTCTGAACAATGAGCAGTTCTTC. Protein sequence: CASRGLASFLNNEQFF.

The chain carries TRBV2 and TRBJ1-2, with D perhaps TRBD1 (6 bases). The V gene lost 3 bases and the J gene lost 4 bases, with 21 bases spanning the gap. The length of the CDR3 is 17 residues. CDR1 is SNHLY and CDR2 is FYNNEI in the germline V gene. The CDR3 is CASSENSGAAASYGYTF. The CDR3 DNA sequence: TGTGCCAGCAGTGAGAACTCAGGGGCCGCCGCCTCCTATGGCTACACCTTC.

The chain links TRBV7-6 to TRBJ1-5, with D maybe TRBD1 (5 bases). CDR3 length: 15 residues. Germline CDR1 SGHVS, CDR2 FNYEAQ. V gave up 2 bases and J gave up 7 bases, with 15 bases separating them. The CDR3 spells CASSLFPGVNQPQHF. The CDR3 nucleotides read TGTGCCAGCAGCTTATTTCCGGGGGTCAACCAGCCCCAGCATTTT.

The rearrangement uses TRBV9 and TRBJ1-2; the D is unclear. Looked up from germline, CDR1 is SGDLS and CDR2 is YYNGEE. The CDR3 contains 15 residues. The V gene lost 0 bases and the J gene lost 9 bases, with 18 bases spanning the gap. CDR3 region: CASSVAKGSVRSYTF. CDR3 in DNA: TGTGCCAGCAGCGTAGCTAAGGGATCCGTTCGTAGCTACACCTTC.

The V and J genes are TRBV5-4 and TRBJ2-6; D remains unclear. V was clipped by 9 bases and J by 0 bases, with 10 bases between them. CDR1 SGHNT and CDR2 YYREEE come from the germline V gene (reference sequence). The CDR3 is 14 amino acids. The CDR3 here is CATSGASGANVLTF. In DNA form, the CDR3 reads TGTGCCACCTCCGGAGCCTCTGGGGCCAACGTCCTGACTTTC.

This clone was seen a single time. The chain carries TRBV11-2 and TRBJ2-1; unclear D gene. The CDR3 sequence is 14 residues long. CDR1 and CDR2 from the germline V gene are SGHAT and FQNNGV. V was shortened by 1 base and J by 3 bases, with 7 bases between the two germline ends. CDR3 in amino acids: CASSLAAGYNEQFF. The CDR3 DNA follows: TGTGCCAGCAGCTTAGCCGCAGGCTACAATGAGCAGTTCTTC.

In the case of this clone: Other nucleotide sequences in the sample specify the same CDR3. The gene calls are TRBV9 and TRBJ2-7, with D perhaps assigned TRBD1 or TRBD2 (6 bases each). V was cut by 1 base and J by 0 bases, with 8 bases left in between. Germline loops: CDR1 SGDLS, CDR2 YYNGEE. CDR3 length: 14 residues. The CDR3 DNA reads as TGTGCCAGCAGCGTATCGGGGGCCTCCTACGAGCAGTACTTC. This encodes CASSVSGASYEQYF.

This chain uses TRBV30 with TRBJ1-4, with D perhaps TRBD1 (5 bases). The CDR3 totals 13 residues. Germline V CDR1 and CDR2: GTSNPN, SVGIG (reference sequence). The ends were cut back, 3 bases at V and 2 bases at J, with 7 bases in the middle. This CDR3 is CAWSPGTNEKLFF. CDR3 DNA sequence: TGTGCCTGGAGCCCAGGGACTAATGAAAAACTGTTTTTT. The full variable domain, its missing parts supplied by reference TRBV30 and TRBJ1-4, is SQTIHQWPATLVQPVGSPLSLECTVEGTSNPNLYWYRQAAGRGLQLLFYSVGIGQISSEVPQNLSASRPQDRQFILSSKKLLLSDSGFYLCAWSPGTNEKLFFGSGTQLSVL.

This rearrangement joins TRBV4-1 to TRBJ2-7; the match to TRBD1 covers 9 bases. J lost 3 bases, V lost 4 bases, and 4 bases had no gene match. The CDR3 has 14 residues. Germline CDR1 reads MGHRA; CDR2 reads YSYEKL. The DNA of the CDR3 is TGCGCCAGCAGCCGAACGGGACAGGGCTACGAGCAGTACTTC. It specifies CASSRTGQGYEQYF.

About this clone itself: One end of the junction is discordant with germline, which a read error may explain. This chain joins TRBV7-9 and TRBJ2-1; D is perhaps TRBD2 (5 bases). The CDR3 is made up of 12 amino acids. Germline CDR1 SEHNR, CDR2 FQNEAQ (reference sequence). DNA of the CDR3: TGTGCCAGCAGCTTAGGGGATCGGGGTGGGATCTTC. Its translation: CASSLGDRGGIF.

V gene TRBV7-9 combines with J gene TRBJ2-5; D not certain. Trimming took off 4 bases at V and 2 bases at J, with 11 bases between the two ends. Germline V CDR1 and CDR2: SEHNR, FQNEAQ (reference sequence). This CDR3 spans 14 amino acids. The CDR3 loop reads CASSWIAEQETQYF. Here the CDR3 DNA reads TGTGCCAGCAGCTGGATCGCGGAGCAAGAGACCCAGTACTTC.

With respect to this clone: An end of the junction does not agree with germline; a read error may underlie this. The chain couples TRBV7-7 to TRBJ2-5, with a possible D match to TRBD2 (6 bases). Germline V gives CDR1 SSHAT, CDR2 FNYEAQ (reference sequence). CDR3 length: 16 amino acids. CDR3 loop: CASSLHPQRGKETQYF. The CDR3 DNA follows: TGTGCTAGCAGCTTACACCCCCAACGGGGGAAGGAGACCCAGTACTTC.

This clone was seen just once. The chain employs TRBV28 and TRBJ1-2; D remains ambiguous. The germline V and J ends were trimmed by 6 bases and 5 bases, with 13 bases remaining between them. The CDR3 covers 13 residues. The germline V gene encodes CDR1 MDHEN and CDR2 SYDVKM. CDR3 residues: CASSVPEGYGYTF. The CDR3 DNA is TGTGCCAGCAGCGTCCCAGAAGGATATGGCTACACCTTC.

This chain connects TRBV7-2 to TRBJ2-1, with D uncertain. The CDR3 is 14 residues long. The germline gives CDR1 SGHTA, CDR2 FQGNSA. Trimming removed 5 bases at V and 7 bases at J, with 15 bases between. CDR3 in DNA: TGTGCCAGCAGCCTCTTCCCGTCCGAAAATGAGCAGTTCTTC. This codes for CASSLFPSENEQFF.

This chain uses TRBV13 with TRBJ2-3; TRBD2 matches at 10 bases. The CDR3 sequence is 17 residues long. The V and J ends lost 6 bases and 0 bases, in that order; junction bases with no gene match: 9. Per germline, CDR1 PRHDT and CDR2 FYEKMQ (reference sequence). The CDR3 nucleotides are TGTGCCAGCAGTGGCAGCGGGGGGGGATCTAGCACAGATACGCAGTATTTT. Translation gives CASSGSGGGSSTDTQYF.

This clone has a handful of counts. The rearrangement uses TRBV19 and TRBJ2-1; 7 bases align to TRBD2. The CDR3 length is 15 residues. Germline loops: CDR1 LNHDA, CDR2 SQIVND (reference sequence). V lost 9 bases, J lost 0 bases, and 8 bases stayed unmatched. The CDR3 DNA reads TGTGCCAGCCGTCCCCTAGCGGACTCCTACAATGAGCAGTTCTTC. Its protein is CASRPLADSYNEQFF.

This chain joins TRBV4-1 and TRBJ2-7; D is ambiguous. From germline, CDR1 is MGHRA and CDR2 YSYEKL. The germline V and J ends were trimmed by 0 bases and 1 base, with 13 bases remaining between them. This CDR3 has 16 amino acids. DNA of the CDR3: TGCGCCAGCAGCCAAGATATAAGGTGGGCTTCCTACGAGCAGTACTTC. Translation gives CASSQDIRWASYEQYF.

This clone showed up just once. The V gene is TRBV6-6, the J gene TRBJ2-5, with 7 bases identical to TRBD1. Germline loops: CDR1 MNHNY, CDR2 SVGAGI (reference sequence). This CDR3 contains 15 residues. The V gene end was trimmed by 4 bases and the J gene end by 0 bases; junction bases not matched to a gene: 5. The CDR3 here is CASSSAGTDQETQYF. CDR3 nucleotide sequence: TGTGCCAGCAGTTCCGCCGGGACAGACCAAGAGACCCAGTACTTC.